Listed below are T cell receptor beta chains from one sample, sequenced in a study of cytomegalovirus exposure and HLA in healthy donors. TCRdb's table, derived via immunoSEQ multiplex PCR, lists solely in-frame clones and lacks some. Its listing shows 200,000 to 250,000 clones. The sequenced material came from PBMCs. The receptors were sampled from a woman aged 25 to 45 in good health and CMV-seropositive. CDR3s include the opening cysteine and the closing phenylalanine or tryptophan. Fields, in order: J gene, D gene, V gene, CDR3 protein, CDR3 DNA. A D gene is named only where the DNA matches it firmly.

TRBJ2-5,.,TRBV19,CASSITVEETQYF,TGTGCCAGTAGTATCACAGTCGAAGAGACCCAGTACTTC
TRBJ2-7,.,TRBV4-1,CASSQASTSSYEQYF,TGCGCCAGCAGCCAAGCTAGTACGAGCTCCTACGAGCAGTACTTC
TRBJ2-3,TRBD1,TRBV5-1,CASSWGRDRSADTQYF,TGCGCCAGCAGCTGGGGACGGGACAGGTCTGCGGATACGCAGTATTTT
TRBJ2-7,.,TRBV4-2,CASSQSNSLAYEQYF,TGTGCCAGCAGCCAGAGTAACAGTCTCGCCTACGAGCAGTACTTC
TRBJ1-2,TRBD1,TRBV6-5,CASSYSTGEISYGYTF,TGTGCCAGCAGTTACTCGACAGGGGAGATTAGCTATGGCTACACCTTC
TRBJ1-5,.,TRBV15,CATSRDLWPRPTQDSNQPQHF,TGTGCCACCAGCAGAGATCTTTGGCCACGCCCCACCCAGGATAGCAATCAGCCCCAGCATTTT
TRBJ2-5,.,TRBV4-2,CASSQDPAGIKETQYF,TGTGCCAGCAGCCAAGATCCTGCGGGGATAAAAGAGACCCAGTACTTC
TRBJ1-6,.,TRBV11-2,CASRPWGHYNSPLHF,TGTGCCAGCAGGCCTTGGGGACACTATAATTCACCCCTCCACTTT
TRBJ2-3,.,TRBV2,CASSGGGSSTDTQYF,TGTGCCAGCAGTGGCGGGGGCTCTAGCACAGATACGCAGTATTTT
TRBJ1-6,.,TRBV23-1,CASSQSRLYNSPLHF,TGCGCCAGCAGTCAATCGCGACTTTATAATTCACCCCTCCACTTT
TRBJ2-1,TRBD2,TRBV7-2,CASSPTSPLPSKGDEQFF,TGTGCCAGCAGTCCGACTAGCCCCCTGCCCAGCAAAGGGGATGAGCAGTTCTTC
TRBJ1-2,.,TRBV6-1,CASSATGTPNYGYTF,TGTGCCAGCAGCGCAACCGGGACACCTAACTATGGCTACACCTTC
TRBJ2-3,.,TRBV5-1,CASSLSTSTDTQYF,TGCGCCAGCAGCTTATCCACTAGCACAGATACGCAGTATTTT
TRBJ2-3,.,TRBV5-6,CASSLGGSTDTQYF,TGTGCCAGCAGCTTGGGCGGGAGCACAGATACGCAGTATTTT
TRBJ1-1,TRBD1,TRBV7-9,CASSRYRDSEAFF,TGTGCCAGCAGCCGTTACCGGGACAGTGAAGCTTTCTTT
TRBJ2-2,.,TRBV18,CASSEGGELFF,TGTGCCAGCTCTGAGGGCGGGGAGCTGTTTTTT
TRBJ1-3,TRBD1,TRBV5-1,CASSLAGGQGPGNTIYF,TGCGCCAGCAGCTTGGCTGGGGGACAGGGCCCTGGAAACACCATATATTTT
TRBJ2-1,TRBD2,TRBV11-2,CASSPPAGGPVGEQFF,TGTGCCAGCAGCCCCCCCGCGGGAGGGCCCGTAGGTGAGCAGTTCTTC
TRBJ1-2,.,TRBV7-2,CASSLTPPRGSNYGYTF,TGTGCCAGCAGCCTTACCCCTCCAAGGGGATCTAACTATGGCTACACCTTC
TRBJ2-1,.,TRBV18,CASSPVSYNEQFF,TGTGCCAGCTCACCAGTATCCTACAATGAGCAGTTCTTC
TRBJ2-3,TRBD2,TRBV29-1,CSVETSGTDTQYF,TGCAGCGTCGAGACTAGCGGAACAGATACGCAGTATTTT
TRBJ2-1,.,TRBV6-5,CASLTTTTNEQFF,TGTGCCAGCCTTACCACTACAACCAATGAGCAGTTCTTC
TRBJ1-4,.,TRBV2,CASSEEWANEKLFF,TGTGCCAGCAGTGAGGAGTGGGCTAATGAAAAACTGTTTTTT
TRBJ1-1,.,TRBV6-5,CASSAPYMNTEAFF,TGTGCCAGCAGTGCCCCTTACATGAACACTGAAGCTTTCTTT
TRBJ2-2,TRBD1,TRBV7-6,CASSLRTGDSANTGELFF,TGTGCCAGCAGCTTAAGGACAGGGGATTCAGCGAACACCGGGGAGCTGTTTTTT
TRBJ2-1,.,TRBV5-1,CASSLHGQGNEQFF,TGCGCCAGCAGCTTGCACGGCCAGGGCAATGAGCAGTTCTTC
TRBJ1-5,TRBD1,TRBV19,CASSAGGQGFDQPQHF,TGTGCCAGTAGTGCAGGGGGACAGGGGTTTGATCAGCCCCAGCATTTT